A single sample gave rise to the 20 T cell receptor beta chains below, sequenced in a study of identifying expanded T cells in peripheral blood. Libraries were prepared by immunoSEQ multiplex PCR; TCRdb keeps only in-frame clonotypes and omits some of them. This sample has around 57,000 clones, with 87% found just once. The sequenced material came from blood. The origin of the receptors is a person aged 18 to 75 in good health.

This chain joins TRBV28 and TRBJ1-1; possibly TRBD1 for D (5 bases). From germline, CDR1 is MDHEN and CDR2 SYDVKM. CDR3 length: 15 residues. V was clipped by 2 bases and J by 4 bases, with 14 bases between them. CDR3: CASSLVGRRGTEAFF. The CDR3 coding sequence is TGTGCCAGCAGTTTAGTTGGGAGAAGGGGCACTGAAGCTTTCTTT.

The V call is TRBV11-2, the J call TRBJ2-1, with a weak D call TRBD2 (6 bases). The CDR3 extends over 16 amino acids. Trimming took 3 bases from V and 4 from J, leaving 16 bases between them. CDR1 is SGHAT and CDR2 is FQNNGV in the germline V gene. The CDR3, as DNA: TGTGCCAGCAGCTTGACGGGACTTACAGTTTACAATGAGCAGTTCTTC. This codes for CASSLTGLTVYNEQFF.

The chain is built from TRBV6-5 and TRBJ1-1; TRBD1 is a possible D gene (6 bases). The CDR3 contains 13 residues. V was pared by 0 bases and J by 12 bases, with 14 bases between. CDR1 MNHEY and CDR2 SVGAGI come from the germline V gene. In nucleotides, the CDR3 is TGTGCCAGCAGTTACTCTACGACAGGACTAACTTTCTTT. Its translation: CASSYSTTGLTFF.

The rearrangement uses TRBV7-8 and TRBJ2-5; D remains ambiguous. The CDR3 extends over 12 amino acids. V gave up 5 bases and J gave up 5 bases, with 9 bases separating them. CDR1 SGHVS and CDR2 FQNEAQ come from the germline V gene. In DNA, the CDR3 is TGTGCCAGCAGCCCCGAGATGGAGACCCAGTACTTC. Its translation is CASSPEMETQYF. Based on the CDR3 plus reference TRBV7-8 and TRBJ2-5, the full variable domain is GAGVSQSPRYKVAKRGQDVALRCDPISGHVSLFWYQQALGQGPEFLTYFQNEAQLDKSGLPSDRFFAERPEGSVSTLKIQRTQQEDSAVYLCASSPEMETQYFGPGTRLLVL.

The V and J genes are TRBV9 and TRBJ2-6, with D perhaps TRBD2 (5 bases). The V and J ends lost 4 bases and 0 bases respectively, with 8 bases between them. Germline values: CDR1 SGDLS, CDR2 YYNGEE. CDR3 length: 15 amino acids. CDR3 sequence reads: CASSPRVSGANVLTF. The CDR3 DNA reads TGTGCCAGCAGCCCGAGGGTCTCTGGGGCCAACGTCCTGACTTTC. Combining the CDR3 with reference TRBV9 and TRBJ2-6 gives the whole variable domain DSGVTQTPKHLITATGQRVTLRCSPRSGDLSVYWYQQSLDQGLQFLIQYYNGEERAKGNILERFSAQQFPDLHSELNLSSLELGDSALYFCASSPRVSGANVLTFGAGSRLTVL.

This rearrangement joins TRBV25-1 to TRBJ1-2, with 7 bases lining up with TRBD1. The V and J ends lost 5 bases and 4 bases, in that order; junction bases with no gene match: 10. Germline V gives CDR1 MGHDK, CDR2 SYGVNS. There are 15 residues in the CDR3. The CDR3 coding sequence is TGTGCCAGCAGTCAGGGGGGCTTCGTTAGCTATGGCTACACCTTC. It translates to CASSQGGFVSYGYTF.

The J gene is TRBJ1-5, the V gene TRBV5-1; D gene uncertain. Germline V gene sequence: CDR1 SGHRS, CDR2 YFSETQ. Trimming took 1 base from V and 3 from J, leaving 8 bases between them. The CDR3 spans 14 residues. In nucleotides, the CDR3 is TGCGCCAGCAGCTTGAATCCTAACAATCAGCCCCAGCATTTT. It translates to CASSLNPNNQPQHF.

The genes are TRBV18 and TRBJ1-4, with D tentatively TRBD1 (6 bases). The CDR3 runs to 16 residues. In germline, CDR1 is KGHSH, CDR2 LQKENI. V was cut by 0 bases and J by 0 bases, with 8 bases left in between. CDR3 in DNA: TGTGCCAGCTCACCACCAGGGGGGTCAACTAATGAAAAACTGTTTTTT. This sequence encodes CASSPPGGSTNEKLFF.

The chain has TRBV15 and TRBJ2-7; D remains unclear. From germline, CDR1 is LNHNV and CDR2 YYDKDF (reference sequence). Trimming took off 0 bases at V and 0 bases at J, with 9 bases between the two ends. The CDR3 runs 15 residues. The chain's CDR3 is CATSRDFKISYEQYF. The CDR3 region has the DNA TGTGCCACCAGCAGAGATTTCAAGATCTCCTACGAGCAGTACTTC.

The chain links TRBV7-9 to TRBJ2-1; possibly TRBD1 or TRBD2 for D (5 bases each). V lost 2 bases and J 9 bases, leaving 11 bases between the germline ends. CDR1 SEHNR and CDR2 FQNEAQ come from the germline V gene (reference sequence). The CDR3 runs to 13 residues. The CDR3 DNA sequence: TGTGCCAGCAGCTTATGTGGGGGATGTGAGCAGTTCTTC. It yields the protein CASSLCGGCEQFF.

The chain uses TRBV14 and TRBJ1-1; TRBD1 aligns across 8 bases. The CDR3 covers 15 residues. Germline V gene lookup returns CDR1 SGHDN and CDR2 FVKESK. V shed 4 bases, J shed 0 bases, and the junction held 4 bases outside the gene matches. For the CDR3, the DNA is TGTGCCAGCAGCCCTCTGACAGGGGTGAACACTGAAGCTTTCTTT. Its translation: CASSPLTGVNTEAFF.

In this sample, this clone turned up once. The V and J genes are TRBV5-5 and TRBJ1-1; the D is unclear. Germline V lookup: CDR1 SGHKS, CDR2 YYEKEE (reference sequence). Deletions cut 3 bases from V and 8 bases from J, with 11 bases between. CDR3 length: 12 amino acids. The CDR3 nucleotides read TGTGCCAGCAGCTCACACAGACTCGAAGCTTTCTTT. Amino acid sequence: CASSSHRLEAFF.

The chain has TRBV5-1 and TRBJ2-7; 10 positions match TRBD1. Germline V gene data show CDR1 as SGHRS and CDR2 as YFSETQ. V shed 0 bases and J 5 bases; nucleotides not matched to a gene: 5. The CDR3 spans 15 residues. The CDR3 loop is CASSLGWDRGNEQYF. The CDR3 DNA is TGCGCCAGCAGCTTGGGATGGGACAGGGGCAACGAGCAGTACTTC.

The rearrangement uses TRBV7-3 and TRBJ2-7; tentatively, D is TRBD2 (6 bases). Germline values: CDR1 SGHTA, CDR2 FQGTGA. Trimming pared 1 base from V and 5 bases from J, leaving 9 bases between. The CDR3 extends over 13 amino acids. The CDR3 reads CASSLNLANEQYF. The DNA for the CDR3 is TGTGCCAGCAGCTTAAACCTAGCGAACGAGCAGTACTTC.

The sample holds a few counts of this clone. In DNA form, the CDR3 reads TGTGCCAGCAGTGAAGTAGGGGGAAGGCAAGAGACCCAGTACTTC. The encoded protein is CASSEVGGRQETQYF. The chain carries TRBV6-1 and TRBJ2-5; tentatively, D is TRBD1 (6 bases). CDR1 and CDR2 (germline): MNHNS, SASEGT. V was shortened by 1 base and J by 2 bases, with 11 bases between the two germline ends. The CDR3 is 15 amino acids.

The chain has TRBV6-5 and TRBJ1-6; D unclear. The CDR3 length is 14 residues. V lost 2 bases and J lost 5, with 7 bases in between. Germline V gene sequence: CDR1 MNHEY, CDR2 SVGAGI. The CDR3 here is CASSYAGNNSPLHF. CDR3 DNA: TGTGCCAGCAGTTACGCAGGAAATAATTCACCCCTCCACTTT.

In its sample, this clone was seen once. The V gene is TRBV2, the J gene TRBJ2-7; 10 nucleotides align to TRBD2. Germline V gives CDR1 SNHLY, CDR2 FYNNEI. CDR3 length: 13 residues. The V gene end was trimmed by 7 bases and the J gene end by 5 bases; junction bases not matched to a gene: 5. The CDR3 loop reads CASKLAGFNEQYF. The CDR3, as DNA: TGTGCCAGCAAACTAGCGGGGTTCAACGAGCAGTACTTC.

About this clone: This sample includes further DNA sequences coding for the same CDR3. The V and J genes are TRBV5-4 and TRBJ2-3; D is possibly TRBD2 (6 bases). The CDR3 consists of 15 residues. In germline, CDR1 is SGHNT, CDR2 YYREEE (reference sequence). The V and J ends lost 0 bases and 0 bases respectively, with 8 bases between them. CDR3 sequence: CASSLGGDSTDTQYF. The CDR3 nucleotides read TGTGCCAGCAGCTTGGGCGGGGATAGCACAGATACGCAGTATTTT.

This chain uses TRBV7-2 with TRBJ2-2; D uncertain. The CDR3 is made up of 13 amino acids. Trimming pared 0 bases from V and 4 bases from J, leaving 3 bases between. Germline values: CDR1 SGHTA, CDR2 FQGNSA. CDR3 nucleotides: TGTGCCAGCAGCTTAGCGGGCACCGGGGAGCTGTTTTTT. Residues: CASSLAGTGELFF. The variable domain in full, completed from reference TRBV7-2 and TRBJ2-2, reads GAGVSQSPSNKVTEKGKDVELRCDPISGHTALYWYRQSLGQGLEFLIYFQGNSAPDKSGLPSDRFSAERTGGSVSTLTIQRTQQEDSAVYLCASSLAGTGELFFGEGSRLTVL.

This rearrangement joins TRBV2 to TRBJ2-3, with 11 bases fitting TRBD2. In germline, CDR1 is SNHLY, CDR2 FYNNEI. The ends lost 6 bases at V and 2 bases at J; junction bases unmatched: 4. CDR3 length: 15 residues. The DNA for the CDR3 is TGTGCCAGCAGGAGACTAGCGGGGTTCACAGATACGCAGTATTTT. Its protein product is CASRRLAGFTDTQYF.